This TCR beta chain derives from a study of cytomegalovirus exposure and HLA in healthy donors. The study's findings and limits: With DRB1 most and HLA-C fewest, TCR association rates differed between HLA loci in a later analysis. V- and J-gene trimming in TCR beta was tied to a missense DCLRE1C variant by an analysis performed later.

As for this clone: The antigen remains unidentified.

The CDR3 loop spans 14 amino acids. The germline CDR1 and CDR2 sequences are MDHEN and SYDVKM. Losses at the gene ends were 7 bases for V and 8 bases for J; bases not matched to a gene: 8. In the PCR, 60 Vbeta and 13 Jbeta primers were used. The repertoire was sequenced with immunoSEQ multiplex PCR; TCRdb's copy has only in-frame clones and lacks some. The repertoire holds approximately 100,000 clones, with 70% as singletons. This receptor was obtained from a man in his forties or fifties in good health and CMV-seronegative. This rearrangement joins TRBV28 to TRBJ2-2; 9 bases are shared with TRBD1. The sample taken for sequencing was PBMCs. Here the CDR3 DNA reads TGTGCCAGCACTAGGGGACAGGGAGTGGGGGAGCTGTTTTTT. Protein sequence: CASTRGQGVGELFF.